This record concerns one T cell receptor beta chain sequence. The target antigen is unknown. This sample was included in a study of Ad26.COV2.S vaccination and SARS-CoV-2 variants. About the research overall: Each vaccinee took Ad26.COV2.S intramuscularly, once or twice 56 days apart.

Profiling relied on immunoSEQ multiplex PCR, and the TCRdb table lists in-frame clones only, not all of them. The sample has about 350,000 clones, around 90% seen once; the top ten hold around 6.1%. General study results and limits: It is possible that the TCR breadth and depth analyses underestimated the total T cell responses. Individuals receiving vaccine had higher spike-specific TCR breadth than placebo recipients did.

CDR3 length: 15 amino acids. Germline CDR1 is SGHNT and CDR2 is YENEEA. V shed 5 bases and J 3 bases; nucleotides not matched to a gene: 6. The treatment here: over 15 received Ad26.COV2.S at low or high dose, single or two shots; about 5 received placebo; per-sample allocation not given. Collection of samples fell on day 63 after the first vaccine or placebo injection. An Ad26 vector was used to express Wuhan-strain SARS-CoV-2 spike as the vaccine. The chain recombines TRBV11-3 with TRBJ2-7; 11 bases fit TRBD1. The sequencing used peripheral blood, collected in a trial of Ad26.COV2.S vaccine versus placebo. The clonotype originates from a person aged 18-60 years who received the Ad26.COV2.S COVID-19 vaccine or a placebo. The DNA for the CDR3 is TGTGCCAGCAGCCGAGGACAGGGGGCACACTACGAGCAGTACTTC. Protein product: CASSRGQGAHYEQYF.